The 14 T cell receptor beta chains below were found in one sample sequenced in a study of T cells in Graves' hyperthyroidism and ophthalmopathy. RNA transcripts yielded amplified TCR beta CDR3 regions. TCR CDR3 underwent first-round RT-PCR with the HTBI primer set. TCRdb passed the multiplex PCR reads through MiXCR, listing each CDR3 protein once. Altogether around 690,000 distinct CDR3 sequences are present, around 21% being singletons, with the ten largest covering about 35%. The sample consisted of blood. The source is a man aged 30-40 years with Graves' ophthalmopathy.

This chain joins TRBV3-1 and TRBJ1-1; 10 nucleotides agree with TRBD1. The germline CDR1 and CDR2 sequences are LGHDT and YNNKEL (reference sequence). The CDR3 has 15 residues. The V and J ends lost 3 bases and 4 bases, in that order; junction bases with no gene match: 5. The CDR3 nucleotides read TGTGCCAGCAGCCAGATGGGACAGGGGAGCACTGAAGCTTTCTTT. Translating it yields CASSQMGQGSTEAFF. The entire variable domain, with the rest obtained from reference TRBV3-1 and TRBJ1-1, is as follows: DTAVSQTPKYLVTQMGNDKSIKCEQNLGHDTMYWYKQDSKKFLKIMFSYNNKELIINETVPNRFSPKSPDKAHLNLHINSLELGDSAVYFCASSQMGQGSTEAFFGQGTRLTVV.

The CDR3 DNA sequence: TGTGCCATCAGTACTGGGACTAGCGGGTTCACAGATACGCAGTATTTT. As protein: CAISTGTSGFTDTQYF. The chain is built from TRBV10-3 and TRBJ2-3, with 12 bases that match TRBD2. The CDR3 has 16 amino acids. V shed 5 bases and J 2 bases; nucleotides not matched to a gene: 5. Germline assignment: CDR1 ENHRY and CDR2 SYGVKD.

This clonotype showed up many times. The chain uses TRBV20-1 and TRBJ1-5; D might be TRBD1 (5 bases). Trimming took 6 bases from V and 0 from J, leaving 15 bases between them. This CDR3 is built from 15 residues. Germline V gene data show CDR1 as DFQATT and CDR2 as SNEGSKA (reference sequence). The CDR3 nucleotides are TGCAGTGCCGAGGGGCTAGCTCATAGCAATCAGCCCCAGCATTTT. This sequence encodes CSAEGLAHSNQPQHF.

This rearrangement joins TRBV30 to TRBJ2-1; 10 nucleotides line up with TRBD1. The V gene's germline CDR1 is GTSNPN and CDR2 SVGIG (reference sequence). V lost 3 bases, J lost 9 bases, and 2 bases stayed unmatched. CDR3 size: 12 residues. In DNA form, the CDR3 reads TGTGCCTGGAGCGGACAGGGGGTTGAGCAGTTCTTC. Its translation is CAWSGQGVEQFF.

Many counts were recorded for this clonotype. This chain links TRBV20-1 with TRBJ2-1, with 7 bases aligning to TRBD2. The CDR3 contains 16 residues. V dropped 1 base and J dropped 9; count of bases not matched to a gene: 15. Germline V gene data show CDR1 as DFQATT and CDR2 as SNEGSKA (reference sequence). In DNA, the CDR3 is TGCAGTGCTAGAGGGGATCGACGCGGGAGCTATGGTGAGCAGTTCTTC. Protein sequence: CSARGDRRGSYGEQFF.

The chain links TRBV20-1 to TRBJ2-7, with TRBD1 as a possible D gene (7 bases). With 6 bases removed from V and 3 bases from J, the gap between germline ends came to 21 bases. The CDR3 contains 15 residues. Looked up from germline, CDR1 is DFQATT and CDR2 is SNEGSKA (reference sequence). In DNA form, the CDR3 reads TGCAGTGCCACAGACAGGGCGGGGTCCATCTACGAGCAGTACTTC. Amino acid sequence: CSATDRAGSIYEQYF.

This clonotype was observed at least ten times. The CDR3 region has the DNA TGCGCCAGCACTGGACAGGGGGACAATGAGCAGTTCTTC. Protein product: CASTGQGDNEQFF. V gene TRBV5-1 combines with J gene TRBJ2-1, with TRBD1 identical over 10 bases. The germline V gene has CDR1 SGHRS and CDR2 YFSETQ. The CDR3 extends over 13 amino acids. The J segment lost 5 bases and the V segment lost 6 bases, leaving 2 bases of the junction unmatched.

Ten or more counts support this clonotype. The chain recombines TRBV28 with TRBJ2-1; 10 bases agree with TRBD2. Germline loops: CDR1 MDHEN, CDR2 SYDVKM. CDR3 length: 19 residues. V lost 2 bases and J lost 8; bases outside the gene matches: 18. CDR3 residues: CASSLGAVRTSGPLYEQFF. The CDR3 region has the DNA TGTGCCAGCAGTTTAGGTGCGGTGAGGACTAGCGGACCCTTGTATGAGCAGTTCTTC.

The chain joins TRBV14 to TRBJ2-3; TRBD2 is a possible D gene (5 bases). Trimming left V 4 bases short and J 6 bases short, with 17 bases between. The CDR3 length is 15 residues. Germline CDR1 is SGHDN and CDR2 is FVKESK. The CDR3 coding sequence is TGTGCCAGCAGCCTGCTAGGAGGAGGAGCGGATACGCAGTATTTT. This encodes CASSLLGGGADTQYF.

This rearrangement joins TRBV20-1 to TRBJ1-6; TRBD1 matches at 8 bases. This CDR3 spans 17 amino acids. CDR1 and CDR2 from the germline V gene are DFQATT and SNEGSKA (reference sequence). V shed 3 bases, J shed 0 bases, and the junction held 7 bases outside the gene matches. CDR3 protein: CSARGGDRSSYNSPLHF. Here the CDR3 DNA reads TGCAGTGCTAGGGGTGGGGACAGGAGCTCCTATAATTCACCCCTCCACTTT.

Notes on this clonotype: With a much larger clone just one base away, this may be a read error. The CDR3 loop reads CASSPRTRRIFEQFF. CDR3 DNA sequence: TGTGCCAGCAGTCCGCGAACACGGCGAATTTTTGAGCAGTTCTTC. The rearrangement links TRBV27 to TRBJ2-1; no clear D. The germline V and J ends were trimmed by 5 bases and 9 bases, with 20 bases remaining between them. The CDR3 sequence is 15 residues long. The germline V gene has CDR1 MNHEY and CDR2 SMNVEV (reference sequence).

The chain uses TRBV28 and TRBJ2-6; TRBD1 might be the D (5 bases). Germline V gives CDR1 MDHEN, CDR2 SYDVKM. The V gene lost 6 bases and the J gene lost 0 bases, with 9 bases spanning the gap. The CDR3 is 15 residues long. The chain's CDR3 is CASSSDSSGANVLTF. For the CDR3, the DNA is TGTGCCAGCAGCTCCGACAGCTCTGGGGCCAACGTCCTGACTTTC.

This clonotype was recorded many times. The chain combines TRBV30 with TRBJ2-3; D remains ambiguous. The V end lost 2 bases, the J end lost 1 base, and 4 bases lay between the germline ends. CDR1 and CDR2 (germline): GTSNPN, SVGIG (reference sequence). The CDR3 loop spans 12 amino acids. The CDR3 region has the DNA TGTGCCTGGAGTTTCGGCACAGATACGCAGTATTTT. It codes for CAWSFGTDTQYF.

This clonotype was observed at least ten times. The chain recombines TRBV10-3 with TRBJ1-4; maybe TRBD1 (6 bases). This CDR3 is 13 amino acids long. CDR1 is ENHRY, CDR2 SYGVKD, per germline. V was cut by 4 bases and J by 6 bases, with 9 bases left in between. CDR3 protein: CAISGTEDEKLFF. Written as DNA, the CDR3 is TGTGCCATCAGTGGGACAGAGGATGAAAAACTGTTTTTT.